The 26 T cell receptor beta chains listed next were all sequenced from one sample in a study of T cell changes during pregnancy in multiple sclerosis. Sequencing was performed with immunoSEQ multiplex PCR; in TCRdb, only in-frame clones are kept and a portion is missing. This sample has some 97,000 clones, with about 94% found just once. Sequences were derived from peripheral blood, sampled before pregnancy. These receptors originate from a female donor with multiple sclerosis, enrolled in a pregnancy study.

The genes are TRBV2 and TRBJ1-2; D gene ambiguous. This CDR3 is 14 amino acids long. CDR1 and CDR2 from the germline V gene are SNHLY and FYNNEI. V lost 3 bases, J lost 5 bases, and 13 bases lay in between. This chain's CDR3 is CASSEVGSPYGYTF. CDR3 sequence (DNA): TGTGCCAGCAGTGAGGTGGGCAGTCCATATGGCTACACCTTC.

This clone showed up just once. This chain links TRBV11-2 with TRBJ2-7; 8 bases line up with TRBD1. The CDR3 runs to 14 residues. The trim removed 5 bases at V and 7 bases at J, leaving 10 bases unmatched. The germline gives CDR1 SGHAT, CDR2 FQNNGV. CDR3 sequence (DNA): TGTGCCAGCAGCCGGATGACAGGGGCAGGAGAGCAGTACTTC. Translation: CASSRMTGAGEQYF.

This rearrangement joins TRBV5-6 to TRBJ2-5; TRBD1 aligns across 8 bases. The germline V gene has CDR1 SGHDT and CDR2 YYEEEE. With 4 bases clipped from V and 4 bases from J, the junction kept 9 bases outside the gene matches. There are 15 residues in the CDR3. The CDR3 coding sequence is TGTGCCAGCAGCCCAACGACAGGGGTGGGAGAGACCCAGTACTTC. It is translated as CASSPTTGVGETQYF.

The V gene is TRBV4-1, the J gene TRBJ2-7; perhaps TRBD2 as D (7 bases). The germline CDR1 and CDR2 sequences are MGHRA and YSYEKL. The V end was cut by 4 bases, the J end by 2 bases, with 15 bases between. The CDR3 covers 15 residues. In nucleotides, the CDR3 is TGCGCCAGCAGCCCGGGGGGTACAGGGACCTACGAGCAGTACTTC. It codes for CASSPGGTGTYEQYF.

This clone has a handful of counts. The chain joins TRBV7-9 to TRBJ1-1; weak D call: TRBD1 (6 bases). V lost 5 bases and J lost 7, with 8 bases in between. Per the germline V gene, CDR1 is SEHNR and CDR2 is FQNEAQ (reference sequence). There are 11 residues in the CDR3. The CDR3 region is CASSEGVEAFF. DNA of the CDR3: TGTGCCAGCAGCGAGGGGGTTGAAGCTTTCTTT. The entire variable domain, with the rest obtained from reference TRBV7-9 and TRBJ1-1, is as follows: DTGVSQNPRHKITKRGQNVTFRCDPISEHNRLYWYRQTLGQGPEFLTYFQNEAQLEKSRLLSDRFSAERPKGSFSTLEIQRTEQGDSAMYLCASSEGVEAFFGQGTRLTVV.

V gene TRBV7-9 combines with J gene TRBJ2-7; D may be TRBD2 (5 bases). Germline loops: CDR1 SEHNR, CDR2 FQNEAQ (reference sequence). The CDR3 loop spans 13 amino acids. Trimming took 5 bases from V and 7 from J, leaving 15 bases between them. CDR3 amino acids: CASSPRGTEEQYF. Here the CDR3 DNA reads TGTGCCAGCAGCCCCCGGGGTACTGAGGAGCAGTACTTC. The variable domain in full, with the rest retrieved from reference TRBV7-9 and TRBJ2-7, is DTGVSQNPRHKITKRGQNVTFRCDPISEHNRLYWYRQTLGQGPEFLTYFQNEAQLEKSRLLSDRFSAERPKGSFSTLEIQRTEQGDSAMYLCASSPRGTEEQYFGPGTRLTVT.

This chain links TRBV27 with TRBJ2-3; possible D gene TRBD1, 5 bases. V lost 6 bases, J lost 8 bases, and 12 bases lay in between. CDR3 size: 12 residues. CDR1 is MNHEY and CDR2 is SMNVEV in the germline V gene (reference sequence). The CDR3 loop is CASSPGYTTQYF. CDR3 DNA sequence: TGTGCCAGCAGCCCAGGGTATACTACGCAGTATTTT.

J is TRBJ2-7 and V is TRBV5-1; D call uncertain. In germline, CDR1 is SGHRS, CDR2 YFSETQ. Trimming left V 0 bases short and J 0 bases short, with 10 bases between. This CDR3 contains 15 residues. The CDR3 region is CASSLAPGSSYEQYF. Written as DNA, the CDR3 is TGCGCCAGCAGCTTGGCCCCGGGTAGCTCCTACGAGCAGTACTTC.

The chain uses TRBV5-1 and TRBJ2-1; D is undetermined. This CDR3 has 17 amino acids. The V end lost 0 bases, the J end lost 5 bases, and 18 bases lay between the germline ends. CDR1 and CDR2 from the germline V gene are SGHRS and YFSETQ. This chain's CDR3 is CASSLESPALSNNEQFF. CDR3 sequence (DNA): TGCGCCAGCAGCTTGGAGTCCCCAGCGTTATCAAACAATGAGCAGTTCTTC.

The rearrangement uses TRBV18 and TRBJ2-7; TRBD1 is a possible D gene (6 bases). Trimming pared 6 bases from V and 1 base from J, leaving 19 bases between. Germline V gene data show CDR1 as KGHSH and CDR2 as LQKENI. The CDR3 covers 16 residues. CDR3 in amino acids: CASSEGQGQGSYEQYF. In DNA, the CDR3 is TGTGCCAGCTCCGAGGGTCAGGGGCAGGGGTCCTACGAGCAGTACTTC.

The chain joins TRBV5-4 to TRBJ2-1; possible D gene TRBD2, 6 bases. V was trimmed by 6 bases and J by 0 bases, leaving 10 bases between them. CDR1 SGHNT and CDR2 YYREEE come from the germline V gene (reference sequence). The CDR3 sequence is 14 residues long. CDR3 amino acids: CASTWEVSYNEQFF. CDR3 sequence (DNA): TGTGCCAGCACTTGGGAGGTCTCCTACAATGAGCAGTTCTTC.

V usage is TRBV27 and J usage is TRBJ2-3; 8 nucleotides align to TRBD2. The CDR3 extends over 18 amino acids. V shed 4 bases, J shed 0 bases, and the junction held 12 bases outside the gene matches. CDR1 and CDR2 (germline): MNHEY, SMNVEV (reference sequence). CDR3 coding DNA: TGTGCCAGCAGTTCCTTCCCAGGGACTAGTGGGAGCACAGATACGCAGTATTTT. This gives the protein CASSSFPGTSGSTDTQYF.

This clone occurred once. The V and J genes are TRBV11-3 and TRBJ2-7; 10 bases line up with TRBD1. J lost 3 bases, V lost 8 bases, and 10 bases had no gene match. Per the germline V gene, CDR1 is SGHNT and CDR2 is YENEEA. This CDR3 contains 15 residues. The CDR3 region has the DNA TGTGCCAGCGCCAAAGGGACAGGGGTTATCTACGAGCAGTACTTC. Residues: CASAKGTGVIYEQYF.

The V and J genes are TRBV30 and TRBJ1-2, with D maybe TRBD1 (6 bases). Germline values: CDR1 GTSNPN, CDR2 SVGIG (reference sequence). V was clipped by 0 bases and J by 8 bases, with 13 bases between them. This CDR3 is built from 13 residues. The CDR3 protein is CAWSVRAGEGYTF. The CDR3 DNA is TGTGCCTGGAGTGTACGGGCAGGGGAAGGCTACACCTTC.

The chain joins TRBV2 to TRBJ1-1, with D perhaps matching TRBD1 (6 bases). V shed 4 bases and J shed 4 bases, with 16 bases lying between them. Per germline, CDR1 SNHLY and CDR2 FYNNEI. The CDR3 is 15 residues long. The CDR3 loop reads CASSVTTGRTTEAFF. In nucleotides, the CDR3 is TGTGCCAGCAGTGTCACGACAGGCCGAACCACTGAAGCTTTCTTT. The variable domain in full, with the rest retrieved from reference TRBV2 and TRBJ1-1, is EPEVTQTPSHQVTQMGQEVILRCVPISNHLYFYWYRQILGQKVEFLVSFYNNEISEKSEIFDDQFSVERPDGSNFTLKIRSTKLEDSAMYFCASSVTTGRTTEAFFGQGTRLTVV.

This rearrangement joins TRBV6-5 to TRBJ1-2; 7 nucleotides line up with TRBD1. The length of the CDR3 is 14 residues. CDR1 and CDR2 (germline): MNHEY, SVGAGI. The J segment lost 7 bases and the V segment lost 6 bases, leaving 11 bases of the junction unmatched. The CDR3 loop reads CASRTQGRSSGYTF. The CDR3, as DNA: TGTGCCAGCAGAACACAGGGGAGGAGTAGTGGCTACACCTTC.

The chain links TRBV1 to TRBJ1-3; TRBD1, as called in the table, went unchecked against the DNA. TRBV1 is a pseudogene locus. The CDR3 contains 14 residues. The CDR3: CTSSLGQAGNTIYF. In DNA form, the CDR3 reads TGCACCAGCAGCCTCGGACAGGCAGGAAACACCATATATTTT.

The chain has TRBV6-5 and TRBJ2-7; weak D call: TRBD1 (6 bases). Trimming shortened V by 2 bases and J by 3 bases, and 8 bases separated the two germline ends. CDR1 and CDR2 (germline): MNHEY, SVGAGI. This CDR3 spans 13 amino acids. The CDR3 bases are TGTGCCAGCAGTTACACGGACAGCTACGAGCAGTACTTC. This gives the protein CASSYTDSYEQYF.

The J gene is TRBJ2-4, the V gene TRBV19; D perhaps matches TRBD2 (5 bases). V was clipped by 5 bases and J by 12 bases, with 20 bases between them. Germline assignment: CDR1 LNHDA and CDR2 SQIVND (reference sequence). This CDR3 is 14 amino acids long. DNA of the CDR3: TGTGCCAGTAGTCTTAAGGCCCCTACCGGGAATCAGTACTTC. Its translation: CASSLKAPTGNQYF.

The rearrangement joins TRBV14 to TRBJ1-1, with D possibly being TRBD1 (5 bases). CDR1 and CDR2 (germline): SGHDN, FVKESK. V was pared by 4 bases and J by 1 base, with 10 bases between. The CDR3 runs 14 residues. CDR3 DNA: TGTGCCAGCAGCCCACGCGACAGGAACACTGAAGCTTTCTTT. Translation: CASSPRDRNTEAFF. Supplemented by reference TRBV14 and TRBJ1-1, the full variable domain reads EAGVTQFPSHSVIEKGQTVTLRCDPISGHDNLYWYRRVMGKEIKFLLHFVKESKQDESGMPNNRFLAERTGGTYSTLKVQPAELEDSGVYFCASSPRDRNTEAFFGQGTRLTVV.

This chain uses TRBV7-9 with TRBJ2-2, with no clear D. The CDR3 is made up of 14 amino acids. Germline CDR1 reads SEHNR; CDR2 reads FQNEAQ (reference sequence). V gave up 5 bases and J gave up 1 base, with 8 bases separating them. CDR3 amino acids: CASSPIGNTGELFF. CDR3 nucleotides: TGTGCCAGCAGCCCTATCGGGAACACCGGGGAGCTGTTTTTT.

The rearrangement links TRBV30 to TRBJ1-3, with D unclear. Germline lookup yields CDR1 GTSNPN and CDR2 SVGIG (reference sequence). The CDR3 covers 13 residues. The germline V and J ends were trimmed by 5 bases and 1 base, with 9 bases remaining between them. DNA of the CDR3: TGTGCCTGGGGCCACGTATCTGGAAACACCATATATTTT. It yields the protein CAWGHVSGNTIYF.

This clone appeared a few times. The genes are TRBV27 and TRBJ1-5; D is undetermined. Germline CDR1 MNHEY, CDR2 SMNVEV (reference sequence). The CDR3 spans 14 residues. Trimming took 5 bases from V and 4 from J, leaving 12 bases between them. In DNA form, the CDR3 reads TGTGCCAGCAGTCCCACCCCTACTAATCAGCCCCAGCATTTT. It encodes CASSPTPTNQPQHF.

V gene TRBV6-5 combines with J gene TRBJ2-3; TRBD1 agrees at 8 bases. The CDR3 loop spans 14 amino acids. Per the germline V gene, CDR1 is MNHEY and CDR2 is SVGAGI. J gave up 2 bases and V 6 bases, and 4 bases lay outside the gene matches. CDR3 protein: CASRTGAYTDTQYF. The CDR3 bases are TGTGCCAGCAGGACAGGGGCGTACACAGATACGCAGTATTTT.

The rearrangement joins TRBV4-1 to TRBJ1-4, with D perhaps TRBD1 (5 bases). This CDR3 contains 12 residues. V gave up 7 bases and J gave up 4 bases, with 7 bases separating them. Germline V CDR1 and CDR2: MGHRA, YSYEKL. Written as DNA, the CDR3 is TGCGCCAGCAAGGGACTTAATGAAAAACTGTTTTTT. The encoded protein is CASKGLNEKLFF.

V is TRBV9 and J is TRBJ2-5, with 11 bases lining up with TRBD2. CDR3 length equals 16 residues. Germline CDR1 is SGDLS and CDR2 is YYNGEE. The trim removed 4 bases at V and 4 bases at J, leaving 9 bases unmatched. The CDR3 region has the DNA TGTGCCAGCAGCCCGACCGGGACTAGCGGTCGAGAGACCCAGTACTTC. Protein: CASSPTGTSGRETQYF.